The 2 T cell receptor beta chains below were found in one sample sequenced in a study of T cell repertoires in cytomegalovirus infection. What these receptors recognize is not known. MiXCR, applied by TCRdb to the reads, yields one record per CDR3 protein. The profile shows approximately 1,000,000 distinct CDR3 sequences, less than 35% of them singletons. The sequences come from cultured CD8+ T cells from PBMCs, collected from culture after CMV antigen stimulation. The receptor source for this set is a human donor in good health (CMV status not recorded). Some clones in this sample may be carry-over from other donors' samples.

The V call is TRBV3-2, the J call TRBJ1-4. TRBV3-2 counts as a pseudogene. This CDR3 contains 16 residues. CDR3: CASSQDRPHRNEKLFF. The CDR3 nucleotides are TGTGCCAGCAGCCAAGATAGACCTCATAGGAATGAAAAACTGTTTTTT.

The chain is built from TRBV5-5 and TRBJ1-6, with TRBD1 identical over 7 bases. The germline V gene encodes CDR1 SGHKS and CDR2 YYEKEE (reference sequence). V lost 0 bases to trimming and J lost 9 bases; unmatched junction nucleotides: 3. The CDR3 spans 14 residues. As DNA, the CDR3 is TGTGCCAGCAGCTTGGAGGCAGGGGGTTCACCCCTCCACTTT. It specifies CASSLEAGGSPLHF.